The entry below gives a single T cell receptor (beta chain) sequence along with its context. Its antigen is not known. The data belong to a study of human T cells and chemical hapten exposure. On the study more broadly: TCR yields per sample varied, mainly owing to small pooled library volume differences.

Whole-study results and caveats: DPC sensitization did not alter TCRs above 1 in 1000 frequency.

Trimming removed 10 bases at V and 3 bases at J, with 10 bases between. The CDR3 runs to 13 residues. In the library, unique molecular identifiers were attached to individual cDNA molecules. TCRdb ran MiXCR on the RACE reads and lists one entry per CDR3 protein. The table includes more than 75,000 distinct CDR3 sequences, roughly 8.7% detected once. Stated time point: healthy volunteer bleed at 6 weeks. Blood, whole and unfractionated, served as the source for total RNA extraction. The V call is TRBV12-3 or TRBV12-4, the J call TRBJ2-6, with a tentative D call TRBD1 (6 bases). The origin of this receptor is a male donor in good health. Some clones in this sample may be carry-over from other donors' samples. Sequencing was performed on whole blood. This CDR3 is CATRQDGANVLTF. In DNA form, the CDR3 reads TGTGCCACCAGACAGGATGGGGCCAACGTCCTGACTTTC.